Listed below are T cell receptor beta chains from one sample, sequenced in a study of shared clonotypes between healthy human individuals. Here immunoSEQ multiplex PCR was the method, and the copy in TCRdb shows in-frame clones only, minus some. The sample consists of some 1 million clones, roughly 80% of them appearing once. Sequencing used memory CD4+ T cells sorted from blood. These receptor sequences come from a man in his late teens or twenties in good health. Both conserved end residues are part of each CDR3. A D gene is named only where the DNA matches it firmly. The listing skips clone size in some rows; elsewhere it reads once, few, many or a size class.

V: TRBV6-5; J: TRBJ1-2; size: -; D: -; CDR3: CASSPRRGYGYTF; DNA: TGTGCCAGCAGCCCTAGAAGGGGGTATGGCTACACCTTC
V: TRBV6-1; J: TRBJ1-2; size: once; D: TRBD1; CDR3: CASSGGTGYGYTF; DNA: TGTGCCAGCAGTGGCGGGACAGGGTATGGCTACACCTTC
V: TRBV6-5; J: TRBJ2-3; size: -; D: TRBD2; CDR3: CASSYPSGSGTDTQYF; DNA: TGTGCCAGCAGTTACCCCAGCGGGAGTGGCACAGATACGCAGTATTTT
V: TRBV30; J: TRBJ2-4; size: -; D: -; CDR3: CAWSPGAKNIQYF; DNA: TGTGCCTGGAGCCCCGGGGCCAAAAACATTCAGTACTTC
V: TRBV30; J: TRBJ2-7; size: -; D: -; CDR3: CAWSQKAGNRYEQYF; DNA: TGTGCCTGGAGTCAAAAGGCGGGAAACCGGTACGAGCAGTACTTC
V: TRBV9; J: TRBJ2-2; size: -; D: TRBD1; CDR3: CASSPKTGGFGTGELFF; DNA: TGTGCCAGCAGCCCGAAAACAGGGGGGTTCGGCACCGGGGAGCTGTTTTTT
V: TRBV2; J: TRBJ1-6; size: -; D: TRBD1; CDR3: CASRLGQASAPLHF; DNA: TGTGCCAGCAGACTGGGACAGGCCTCGGCACCCCTCCACTTT
V: TRBV29-1; J: TRBJ2-1; size: once; D: -; CDR3: CSVEVRAYNEQFF; DNA: TGCAGCGTTGAAGTCCGTGCCTACAATGAGCAGTTCTTC
V: TRBV7-2; J: TRBJ2-1; size: -; D: -; CDR3: CASSLWTARNEQFF; DNA: TGTGCCAGCAGCTTATGGACGGCCCGTAATGAGCAGTTCTTC
V: TRBV7-9; J: TRBJ2-3; size: -; D: -; CDR3: CASSLLFTDTQYF; DNA: TGTGCCAGCAGCTTACTTTTTACAGATACGCAGTATTTT
V: TRBV10-1; J: TRBJ2-7; size: -; D: -; CDR3: CASSEGPGTYEQYF; DNA: TGCGCCAGCAGTGAGGGACCGGGCACCTACGAGCAGTACTTC
V: TRBV7-7; J: TRBJ2-7; size: -; D: TRBD1; CDR3: CASSRQGAGEQYF; DNA: TGTGCTAGCAGTCGGCAGGGGGCCGGGGAGCAGTACTTC
V: TRBV30; J: TRBJ1-2; size: -; D: TRBD1; CDR3: CASGTGVLFDYGYTF; DNA: TGTGCCTCCGGGACAGGGGTTTTATTTGACTATGGCTACACCTTC
V: TRBV4-1; J: TRBJ2-4; size: -; D: TRBD1; CDR3: CASSQEQGQQNIQYF; DNA: TGCGCCAGCAGCCAAGAGCAGGGACAGCAAAACATTCAGTACTTC
V: TRBV5-1; J: TRBJ2-2; size: -; D: TRBD1; CDR3: CATETGMNTGELFF; DNA: TGCGCCACCGAGACAGGGATGAACACCGGGGAGCTGTTTTTT
V: TRBV6-5; J: TRBJ1-5; size: -; D: TRBD1; CDR3: CATSRRQGDQPQHF; DNA: TGTGCCACCTCCCGGCGACAGGGTGATCAGCCCCAGCATTTT
V: TRBV18; J: TRBJ1-3; size: -; D: -; CDR3: CASSPIPGGGTNSGNTIYF; DNA: TGTGCCAGCTCACCAATTCCAGGAGGAGGAACTAACTCTGGAAACACCATATATTTT
V: TRBV5-1; J: TRBJ2-1; size: many; D: -; CDR3: CASSLPLDLNEQFF; DNA: TGCGCCAGCAGCTTACCATTGGACCTCAATGAGCAGTTCTTC
V: TRBV6-1; J: TRBJ2-2; size: once; D: -; CDR3: CAGLVPLGWGGELFF; DNA: TGTGCCGGGCTCGTGCCCCTTGGGTGGGGCGGGGAGCTGTTTTTT
V: TRBV7-2; J: TRBJ2-1; size: -; D: -; CDR3: CASSSGVEQFF; DNA: TGTGCCAGCAGCTCCGGGGTTGAGCAGTTCTTC
V: TRBV4-2; J: TRBJ2-7; size: -; D: TRBD2; CDR3: CASSQDLAGQFYEQYF; DNA: TGTGCCAGCAGCCAAGACCTAGCGGGGCAATTCTACGAGCAGTACTTC
V: TRBV18; J: TRBJ2-7; size: -; D: -; CDR3: CASADLGDSDEQYF; DNA: TGTGCCAGCGCAGACTTAGGGGATTCCGACGAGCAGTACTTC
V: TRBV11-3; J: TRBJ2-7; size: -; D: -; CDR3: CASSPEPGTFGEQYF; DNA: TGTGCCAGCAGCCCAGAGCCAGGAACGTTCGGGGAGCAGTACTTC
V: TRBV30; J: TRBJ1-1; size: -; D: TRBD1; CDR3: CAWSAGTVRTEAFF; DNA: TGTGCCTGGAGTGCCGGGACAGTACGAACTGAAGCTTTCTTT
V: TRBV25-1; J: TRBJ1-6; size: -; D: -; CDR3: CASSSGSLTNSPLHF; DNA: TGTGCCAGCAGTTCAGGGTCCCTCACCAATTCACCCCTCCACTTT
V: TRBV7-9; J: TRBJ2-5; size: -; D: -; CDR3: CASIQAGTQYF; DNA: TGTGCCAGCATTCAAGCGGGGACCCAGTACTTC
V: TRBV28; J: TRBJ1-2; size: -; D: TRBD1; CDR3: CASSSRTGGYGYTF; DNA: TGTGCCAGCAGTTCCAGGACAGGGGGCTATGGCTACACCTTC
V: TRBV10-3; J: TRBJ2-3; size: -; D: -; CDR3: CAISGDGRKSSTDTQYF; DNA: TGTGCCATCAGTGGAGATGGGCGGAAATCTAGCACAGATACGCAGTATTTT
V: TRBV10-3; J: TRBJ2-7; size: -; D: -; CDR3: CATAQGGNSYEQYF; DNA: TGTGCCACCGCACAGGGGGGGAACTCCTACGAGCAGTACTTC
V: TRBV5-1; J: TRBJ1-5; size: -; D: -; CDR3: CASSLEGSKNQPQHF; DNA: TGCGCCAGCAGCTTGGAAGGCAGCAAAAATCAGCCCCAGCATTTT
V: TRBV4-3; J: TRBJ2-7; size: -; D: -; CDR3: CASSLRISGPWVQYF; DNA: TGCGCCAGCAGCTTAAGGATCTCCGGCCCCTGGGTGCAGTACTTC
V: TRBV29-1; J: TRBJ2-2; size: -; D: TRBD2; CDR3: CSAGTSGTGTGELFF; DNA: TGCAGCGCTGGGACTAGCGGCACCGGAACCGGGGAGCTGTTTTTT
V: TRBV7-2; J: TRBJ2-5; size: -; D: TRBD2; CDR3: CASSLRLAGGKETQYF; DNA: TGTGCCAGCAGCTTACGGCTAGCGGGAGGAAAGGAGACCCAGTACTTC
V: TRBV29-1; J: TRBJ2-6; size: few; D: TRBD1; CDR3: CSVGDRGPGANVLTF; DNA: TGCAGCGTTGGAGACAGGGGCCCTGGGGCCAACGTCCTGACTTTC
V: TRBV6-1; J: TRBJ1-4; size: once; D: -; CDR3: CASSSGPYNEKLFF; DNA: TGTGCCAGCAGCTCGGGGCCTTATAATGAAAAACTGTTTTTT
V: TRBV2; J: TRBJ1-3; size: -; D: -; CDR3: CASSERVVSGNTIYF; DNA: TGTGCCAGCAGTGAAAGGGTGGTCTCTGGAAACACCATATATTTT
V: TRBV28; J: TRBJ2-7; size: -; D: -; CDR3: CASMGLGSRDTTYEQYF; DNA: TGTGCCAGCATGGGGTTAGGTTCTCGGGACACGACCTACGAGCAGTACTTC
V: TRBV5-4; J: TRBJ2-5; size: many; D: TRBD1; CDR3: CASSSQGAGETQYF; DNA: TGTGCCAGCAGCTCCCAGGGGGCTGGGGAGACCCAGTACTTC
V: TRBV30; J: TRBJ1-4; size: -; D: -; CDR3: CAWSVLGGTNEKLFF; DNA: TGTGCCTGGAGTGTCTTGGGGGGGACTAATGAAAAACTGTTTTTT
V: TRBV6-1; J: TRBJ2-1; size: -; D: -; CDR3: CASSASGGNEQFF; DNA: TGTGCCAGCAGCGCGAGTGGGGGCAATGAGCAGTTCTTC
V: TRBV5-1; J: TRBJ2-2; size: once; D: -; CDR3: CASSLLQKVKNTGELFF; DNA: TGCGCCAGCAGCTTGCTCCAAAAGGTCAAGAACACCGGGGAGCTGTTTTTT
V: TRBV10-3; J: TRBJ2-2; size: -; D: TRBD2; CDR3: CAISGKLSSGGNTGELFF; DNA: TGTGCCATCAGTGGGAAACTCTCTAGCGGAGGGAACACCGGGGAGCTGTTTTTT